This T cell receptor beta chain was profiled in a study of immune characteristics of hereditary and idiopathic chronic pancreatitis. Regarding the study in general: The study profiled local pancreatic immune cells and TCRbeta repertoires in hereditary and idiopathic chronic pancreatitis compared with control organ donor pancreases. In total, about 5 control pancreases, under ten hereditary chronic pancreatitis pancreases and roughly six idiopathic chronic pancreatitis pancreases underwent TCRbeta sequencing. The gDNA-based approach was chosen because it involved minimal in vitro experimental manipulation of pancreas-infiltrating T cells. Overall results and qualifications from the work: Compared with controls, both chronic pancreatitis groups had significantly higher TCRbeta repertoire diversity and lower clonality. Patient tissue was available only at the time of TPIAT, so disease duration differences may have influenced immune findings. Among some 14 chronic pancreatitis patients, a positive correlation was found between numbers of productive TCR rearrangements and disease severity scores. The study did not include chronic pancreatitis caused by alcohol use. Differences in Vbeta-Jbeta gene family usage, including TRBV10, TRBV19, TRBV23 and TRBV5, were found between hereditary and idiopathic chronic pancreatitis.

CDR1 and CDR2 are read off the germline V gene as SGHTS and YDEGEE. Trimming costs V 1 base and J 1 base, and their ends lie 10 bases apart. CDR3 length: 15 amino acids, cysteine to phenylalanine. The CDR3 DNA has 45 bases and is translated from base 1. To prepare the library, the immunoSEQ multiplex PCR assay was applied. From pancreatic genomic DNA, the TCRbeta CDR3 region and adjacent sequences were amplified and sequenced. The original methods were these. Productive clonality and productive rearrangement counts were measured along with repertoire diversity, which was expressed as a mean normalized Shannon-Wiener index. Control and chronic pancreatitis repertoire metrics were compared with the nonparametric Mann-Whitney U test. CDR3beta sequences with identical amino acid composition and length across subjects were defined as shared clonotypes. TCRdb holds this immuneACCESS table with in-frame rearrangements only. Some clones are missing; in checked studies, unresolved V genes explain under half, and the rest has no known cause. The DNA gave D and trimming, while V, J and clone size come from that table. Recorded for this sample are fewer than 10,000 clones; 75% to 85% of them occurred a single time. The biggest ten clones account for 11% to 15% of the sample.

Chronic pancreatitis pancreas tissue came from patients undergoing total pancreatectomy with islet autotransplantation (TPIAT). None of the chronic pancreatitis patients included in the study had a known history of diabetes. For TCRbeta sequencing, genomic DNA was extracted directly from bulk pancreas tissue, without T cell sorting. No particular cause of disease was identified in the patients with idiopathic chronic pancreatitis. Pancreas tissues were collected consecutively from patients and organ donors at two US centers. As for this clone: What this receptor recognizes is not known. No quality values exist for individual bases; no much larger clone is one base distant.

Sequencing used pancreas tissue with idiopathic chronic pancreatitis. Interpreted using the paper, the cell subset or site label stands for: chronic pancreatitis without an identified cause. The TCR originated in a human donor with chronic pancreatitis. This chain joins TRBV5-8 to TRBJ2-3; the D gene is possibly TRBD1 or TRBD2, each agreeing over 6 bases. The CDR3 loop reads CASSLPGGGTDTQYF. The base sequence is TGTGCCAGCAGCTTGCCCGGGGGCGGCACAGATACGCAGTATTTT. Extended through the reference TRBV5-8 and TRBJ2-3 proteins, this CDR3 yields the full variable domain: EAGVTQSPTHLIKTRGQQATLRCSPISGHTSVYWYQQALGLGLQFLLWYDEGEERNRGNFPPRFSGRQFPNYSSELNVNALELEDSALYLCASSLPGGGTDTQYFGPGTRLTVL.